Below are 20 T cell receptor beta chains sequenced from a single sample in a study of OX40 agonist ivuxolimab in advanced cancers. Library preparation used the immunoSEQ multiplex PCR assay. The table comes from immuneACCESS by way of TCRdb, which keeps in-frame sequences with V and J called. Part of the clones is missing from these tables; in studies checked, under half for an unresolved V gene and the rest for unknown reasons. The table for this sample lists fewer than 85,000 clones; more than 90% of them were counted only once. 0.69% of the sample comes from the top ten. Sequencing used CD4+ or CD8+ T cells sorted from blood, obtained in a trial of the OX40 agonist ivuxolimab. The receptors originated from an adult with an advanced solid tumor such as melanoma, head and neck, liver or kidney cancer.

DNA for the CDR3: TGTGCCAGCACTCCGGGGAACTCTGGGGCCAACGTCCTGACTTTC. The encoded protein is CASTPGNSGANVLTF. This chain joins TRBV7-2 and TRBJ2-6, with D perhaps TRBD2 (5 bases). V dropped 7 bases and J dropped 0 bases, with 10 bases sitting between them. The germline CDR1 and CDR2 sequences are SGHTA and FQGNSA. The CDR3 is 15 amino acids.

This clone was seen only a few times. The chain has TRBV11-2 and TRBJ2-7; 7 bases fit TRBD2. Germline loops: CDR1 SGHAT, CDR2 FQNNGV. V was clipped by 5 bases and J by 6 bases; unmatched bases: 10. The CDR3 spans 14 residues. CDR3 DNA: TGTGCCAGCAGCAAGCGGGATACTTTTGCCGAGCAGTACTTC. Translating it yields CASSKRDTFAEQYF.

This clone was detected only a few times. This chain connects TRBV28 to TRBJ1-5, with D tentatively TRBD1 (5 bases). Germline CDR1 and CDR2: MDHEN and SYDVKM. Trimming took off 6 bases at V and 2 bases at J, with 17 bases between the two ends. CDR3 length: 16 amino acids. In DNA, the CDR3 is TGTGCCAGCAGCTCTCGACAGTTAGTGGGCAATCAGCCCCAGCATTTT. Protein: CASSSRQLVGNQPQHF.

This rearrangement joins TRBV21-1 to TRBJ2-7; the table calls TRBD1, which could not be checked here. TRBV21-1 is listed as a pseudogene. The CDR3 spans 13 residues. The CDR3 loop reads CASSVPQGHEQYF. The CDR3 DNA reads TGTGCCAGCAGCGTCCCACAGGGCCACGAGCAGTACTTC.

The chain links TRBV10-3 to TRBJ2-7; D remains ambiguous. The germline CDR1 and CDR2 sequences are ENHRY and SYGVKD. Trimming cost V 4 bases and J 3 bases, with 10 bases left between them. This CDR3 has 13 amino acids. The DNA of the CDR3 is TGTGCCATCAGTGCTCAGATTAACTACGAGCAGTACTTC. This sequence encodes CAISAQINYEQYF.

V and J are TRBV6-6 and TRBJ1-5, with D possibly being TRBD1 (6 bases). The CDR3 has 14 residues. Between the trimmed V and J ends, which lost 6 bases and 4 bases, there was a span of 13 bases. Germline CDR1 MNHNY, CDR2 SVGAGI (reference sequence). DNA of the CDR3: TGTGCCAGCAGAAGCAACAGGGAGAATCAGCCCCAGCATTTT. Its protein product is CASRSNRENQPQHF.

The J gene is TRBJ2-7, the V gene TRBV7-2; 10 positions agree with TRBD2. With 6 bases clipped from V and 3 bases from J, the junction kept 8 bases outside the gene matches. The CDR3 is 15 amino acids. Germline V gene data show CDR1 as SGHTA and CDR2 as FQGNSA. The CDR3 loop reads CASRPSLAGHYEQYF. In DNA form, the CDR3 reads TGTGCCAGCAGGCCTTCACTAGCGGGACACTACGAGCAGTACTTC.

The chain recombines TRBV2 with TRBJ2-3; TRBD2 aligns across 12 bases. J lost 2 bases, V lost 10 bases, and 4 bases had no gene match. The CDR3 spans 14 residues. Germline CDR1 reads SNHLY; CDR2 reads FYNNEI. The CDR3 sequence is CATGLAGITDTQYF. DNA of the CDR3: TGTGCCACAGGACTAGCGGGAATCACAGATACGCAGTATTTT.

This chain links TRBV7-2 with TRBJ1-5; D may be TRBD1 (6 bases). The germline CDR1 and CDR2 sequences are SGHTA and FQGNSA. The V and J ends lost 0 bases and 4 bases respectively, with 7 bases between them. The CDR3 extends over 14 amino acids. CDR3 residues: CASSLAGGNQPQHF. The CDR3 coding sequence is TGTGCCAGCAGCTTAGCAGGGGGGAATCAGCCCCAGCATTTT.

The chain is built from TRBV6-5 and TRBJ2-7, with 7 bases fitting TRBD2. Germline CDR1 and CDR2: MNHEY and SVGAGI. The CDR3 runs to 15 residues. V gave up 6 bases and J gave up 1 base; unmatched junction bases: 9. Here the CDR3 DNA reads TGTGCCAGCAGGGGAGGGTCCTCCCCATCCTACGAGCAGTACTTC. It yields the protein CASRGGSSPSYEQYF.

The chain recombines TRBV7-9 with TRBJ1-1; perhaps TRBD1 as D (5 bases). Germline CDR1 and CDR2: SEHNR and FQNEAQ (reference sequence). The CDR3 extends over 14 amino acids. V was trimmed by 4 bases and J by 0 bases, leaving 9 bases between them. CDR3 nucleotides: TGTGCCAGCAGCTATGGAGGGGTGAACACTGAAGCTTTCTTT. Translated, it gives CASSYGGVNTEAFF.

The chain is built from TRBV18 and TRBJ2-3; 9 nucleotides agree with TRBD1. The CDR3 has 15 amino acids. Unmatched junction bases numbered 5, after V lost 3 bases and J lost 4 bases. Germline assignment: CDR1 KGHSH and CDR2 LQKENI. CDR3 sequence (DNA): TGTGCCAGCTCACCCCGGGACAGGGATTCAGATACGCAGTATTTT. Its translation is CASSPRDRDSDTQYF.

The J gene is TRBJ2-1, the V gene TRBV6-1; D is possibly TRBD1 (7 bases). Germline-derived CDR1 and CDR2 are MNHNS and SASEGT. V lost 7 bases, J lost 6 bases, and 16 bases lay in between. The CDR3 length is 14 residues. CDR3 sequence reads: CASIPTGRGNEQFF. The CDR3 bases are TGTGCCAGCATCCCGACAGGGCGGGGCAATGAGCAGTTCTTC.

The genes are TRBV11-2 and TRBJ2-7; the D gene is possibly TRBD1 (6 bases). With 2 bases removed from V and 3 bases from J, the gap between germline ends came to 11 bases. From germline, CDR1 is SGHAT and CDR2 FQNNGV. The CDR3 has 14 amino acids. The CDR3 is CASSLQGPHYEQYF. DNA for the CDR3: TGTGCCAGCAGCTTACAGGGGCCCCACTACGAGCAGTACTTC.

This sequence joins TRBV11-3 and TRBJ2-1; 11 bases match TRBD2. J was trimmed by 9 bases and V by 5 bases; bases with no gene match: 9. The CDR3 has 15 amino acids. CDR1 is SGHNT, CDR2 YENEEA, per germline. The CDR3 nucleotides read TGTGCCAGCAGCGTTACTAGCGGGAGAGATAGTGAGCAGTTCTTC. It encodes CASSVTSGRDSEQFF. Supplemented by reference TRBV11-3 and TRBJ2-1, the full variable domain reads EAGVVQSPRYKIIEKKQPVAFWCNPISGHNTLYWYLQNLGQGPELLIRYENEEAVDDSQLPKDRFSAERLKGVDSTLKIQPAELGDSAVYLCASSVTSGRDSEQFFGPGTRLTVL.

The CDR3 coding sequence is TGCGCCAGCAGGCGACAGGGGGCAGGCTATGGCTACACCTTC. Its protein is CASRRQGAGYGYTF. The J gene is TRBJ1-2, the V gene TRBV4-3, with 10 positions matching TRBD1. There are 14 residues in the CDR3. Germline CDR1 reads LGHNA; CDR2 reads YSLEER. Unmatched junction bases numbered 5, after V lost 6 bases and J lost 4 bases.

The CDR3 DNA follows: TGCGCCAGCAGCCAAGAGCGGACAGGGGGGACCTACGAGCAGTACTTC. Amino acid sequence: CASSQERTGGTYEQYF. The J gene is TRBJ2-7, the V gene TRBV4-1; 10 nucleotides line up with TRBD1. This CDR3 is built from 16 residues. CDR1 is MGHRA, CDR2 YSYEKL, per germline. Unmatched junction bases numbered 4, after V lost 0 bases and J lost 2 bases.

This sequence joins TRBV19 and TRBJ1-2, with D possibly TRBD1 on 5 matching bases. Germline V CDR1 and CDR2: LNHDA, SQIVND (reference sequence). There are 15 residues in the CDR3. The V and J ends lost 7 bases and 4 bases respectively, with 19 bases between them. The CDR3 DNA sequence: TGTGCCAGTAAATTTGATGGAGGGACGAGCTATGGCTACACCTTC. Translating gives CASKFDGGTSYGYTF.

The chain has TRBV7-8 and TRBJ2-2; 13 nucleotides align to TRBD2. The V gene end was trimmed by 5 bases and the J gene end by 5 bases; junction bases not matched to a gene: 14. There are 19 residues in the CDR3. In germline, CDR1 is SGHVS, CDR2 FQNEAQ. CDR3 coding DNA: TGTGCCAGCAGCCCCCGGACTAGCGGGAGATCACTACGTACCGGGGAGCTGTTTTTT. Encoded protein: CASSPRTSGRSLRTGELFF.

The chain recombines TRBV19 with TRBJ2-3; TRBD2 matches at 9 bases. CDR3 length: 14 residues. Trimming cost V 4 bases and J 4 bases; bases outside gene matches: 3. CDR1 LNHDA and CDR2 SQIVND come from the germline V gene (reference sequence). The CDR3 spells CASSKWTSADTQYF. For the CDR3, the DNA is TGTGCCAGTAGTAAGTGGACTAGCGCAGATACGCAGTATTTT.